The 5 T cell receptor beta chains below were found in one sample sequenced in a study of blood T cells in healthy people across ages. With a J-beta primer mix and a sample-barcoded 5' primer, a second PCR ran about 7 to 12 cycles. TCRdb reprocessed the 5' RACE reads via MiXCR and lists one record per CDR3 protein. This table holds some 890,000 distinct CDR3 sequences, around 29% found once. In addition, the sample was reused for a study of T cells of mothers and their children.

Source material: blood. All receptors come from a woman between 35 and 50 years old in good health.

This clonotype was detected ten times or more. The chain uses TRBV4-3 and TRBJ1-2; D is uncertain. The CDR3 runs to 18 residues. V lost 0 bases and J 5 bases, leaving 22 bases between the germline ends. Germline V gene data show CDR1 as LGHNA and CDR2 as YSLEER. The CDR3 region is CASSQDYGYSGNLYGYTF. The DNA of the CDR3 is TGCGCCAGCAGCCAAGATTATGGGTATTCGGGGAATCTATATGGCTACACCTTC.

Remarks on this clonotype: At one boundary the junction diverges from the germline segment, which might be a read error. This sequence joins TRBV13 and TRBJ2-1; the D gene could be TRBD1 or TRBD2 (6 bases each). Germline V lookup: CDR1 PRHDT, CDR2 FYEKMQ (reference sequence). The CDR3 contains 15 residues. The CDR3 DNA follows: TGTGCCAGCAGCTTAGGGGGGGGCAATTACAATGAGCGGTTCTTC. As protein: CASSLGGGNYNERFF.

Here the CDR3 reads CTGTGRTGELFF. The CDR3 DNA reads as TGTACGGGGACGGGTCGGACCGGGGAGCTGTTTTTT. The V gene is TRBV28, the J gene TRBJ2-2; perhaps D is TRBD1 or TRBD2 (5 bases each). The CDR3 is made up of 12 amino acids. The germline gives CDR1 MDHEN, CDR2 SYDVKM.

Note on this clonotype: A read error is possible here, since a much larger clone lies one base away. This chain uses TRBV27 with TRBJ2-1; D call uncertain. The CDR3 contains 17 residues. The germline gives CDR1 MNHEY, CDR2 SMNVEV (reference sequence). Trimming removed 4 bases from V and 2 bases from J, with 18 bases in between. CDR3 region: CASSSAKVDLTYNEQFF. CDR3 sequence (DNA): TGTGCCAGCAGTTCCGCTAAAGTGGACCTGACCTACAATGAGCAGTTCTTC.

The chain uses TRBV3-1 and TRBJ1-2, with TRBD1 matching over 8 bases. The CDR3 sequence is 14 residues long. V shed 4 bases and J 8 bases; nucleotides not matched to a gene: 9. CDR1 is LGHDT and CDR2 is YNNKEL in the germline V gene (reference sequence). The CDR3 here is CASSPMNRGSGYTF. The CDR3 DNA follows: TGTGCCAGCAGCCCTATGAACAGGGGGAGCGGCTACACCTTC.